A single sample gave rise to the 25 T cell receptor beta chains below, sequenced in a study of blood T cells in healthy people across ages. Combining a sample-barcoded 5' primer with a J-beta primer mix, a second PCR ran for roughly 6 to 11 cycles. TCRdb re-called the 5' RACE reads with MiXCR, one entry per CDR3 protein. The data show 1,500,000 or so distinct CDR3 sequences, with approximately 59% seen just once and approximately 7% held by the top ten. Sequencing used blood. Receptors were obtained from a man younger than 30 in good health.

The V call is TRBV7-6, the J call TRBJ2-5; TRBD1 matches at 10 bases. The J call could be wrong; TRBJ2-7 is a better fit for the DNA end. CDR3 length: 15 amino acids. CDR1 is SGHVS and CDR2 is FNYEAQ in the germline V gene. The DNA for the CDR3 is TGTGCCAGCAGCTTAGGAAGGACAGGGGGAGGCGAGCAGTACTTC. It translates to CASSLGRTGGGEQYF.

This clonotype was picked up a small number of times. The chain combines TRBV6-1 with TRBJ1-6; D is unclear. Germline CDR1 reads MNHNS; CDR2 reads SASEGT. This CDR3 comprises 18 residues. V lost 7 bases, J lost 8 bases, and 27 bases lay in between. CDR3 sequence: CASKSPWAEGRVYSPLHF. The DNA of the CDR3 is TGTGCCAGCAAATCCCCTTGGGCAGAAGGTCGGGTTTATTCACCCCTCCACTTT.

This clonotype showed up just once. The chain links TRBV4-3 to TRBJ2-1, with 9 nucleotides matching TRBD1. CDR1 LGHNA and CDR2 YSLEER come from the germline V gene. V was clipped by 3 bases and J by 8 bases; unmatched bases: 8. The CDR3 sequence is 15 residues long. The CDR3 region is CASSQDDDRGDEQFF. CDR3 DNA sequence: TGCGCCAGCAGCCAGGACGATGACAGGGGGGATGAGCAGTTCTTC.

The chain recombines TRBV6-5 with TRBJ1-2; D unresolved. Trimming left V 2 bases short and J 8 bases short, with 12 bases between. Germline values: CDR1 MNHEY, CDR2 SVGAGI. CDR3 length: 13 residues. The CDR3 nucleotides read TGTGCCAGCAGTTACGTCGGGGATTACGGCTACACCTTC. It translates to CASSYVGDYGYTF.

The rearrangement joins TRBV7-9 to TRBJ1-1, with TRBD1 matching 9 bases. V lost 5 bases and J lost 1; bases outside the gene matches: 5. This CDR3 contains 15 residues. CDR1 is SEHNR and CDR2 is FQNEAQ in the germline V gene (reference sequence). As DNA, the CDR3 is TGTGCCAGCAGCACGACAGGGGGTGGGAACACTGAAGCTTTCTTT. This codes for CASSTTGGGNTEAFF.

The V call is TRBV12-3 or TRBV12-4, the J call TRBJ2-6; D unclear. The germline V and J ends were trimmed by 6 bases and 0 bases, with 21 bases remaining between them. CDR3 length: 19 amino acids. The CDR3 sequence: CASSNYDRFGLSGANVLTF. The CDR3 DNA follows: TGTGCCAGCAGCAATTACGATCGATTCGGGCTCTCTGGGGCCAACGTCCTGACTTTC.

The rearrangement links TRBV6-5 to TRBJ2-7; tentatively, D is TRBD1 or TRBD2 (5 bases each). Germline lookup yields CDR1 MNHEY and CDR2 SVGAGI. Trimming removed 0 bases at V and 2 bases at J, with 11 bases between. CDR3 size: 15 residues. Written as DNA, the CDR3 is TGTGCCAGCAGTTACTCGGAGGACACCGCCTACGAGCAGTACTTC. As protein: CASSYSEDTAYEQYF.

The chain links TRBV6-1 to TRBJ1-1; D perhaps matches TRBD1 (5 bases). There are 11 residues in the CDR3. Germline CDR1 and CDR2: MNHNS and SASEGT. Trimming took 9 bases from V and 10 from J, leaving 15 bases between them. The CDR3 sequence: CASFETGGAFF. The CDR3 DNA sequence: TGTGCCAGTTTTGAGACGGGGGGAGCTTTCTTT.

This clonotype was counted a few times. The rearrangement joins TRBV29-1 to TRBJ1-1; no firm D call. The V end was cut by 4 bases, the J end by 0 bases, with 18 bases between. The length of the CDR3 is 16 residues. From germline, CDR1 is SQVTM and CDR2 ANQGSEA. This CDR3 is CSVGVDSGGMNTEAFF. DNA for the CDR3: TGCAGCGTTGGGGTTGACTCAGGCGGTATGAACACTGAAGCTTTCTTT. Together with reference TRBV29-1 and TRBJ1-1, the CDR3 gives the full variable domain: SAVISQKPSRDICQRGTSLTIQCQVDSQVTMMFWYRQQPGQSLTLIATANQGSEATYESGFVIDKFPISRPNLTFSTLTVSNMSPEDSSIYLCSVGVDSGGMNTEAFFGQGTRLTVV.

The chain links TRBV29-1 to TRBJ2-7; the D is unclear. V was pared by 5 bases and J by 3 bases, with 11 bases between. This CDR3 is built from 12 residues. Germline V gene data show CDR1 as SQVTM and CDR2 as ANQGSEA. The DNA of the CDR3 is TGCAGCGTTATCCATAGAGGCTACGAGCAGTACTTC. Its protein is CSVIHRGYEQYF.

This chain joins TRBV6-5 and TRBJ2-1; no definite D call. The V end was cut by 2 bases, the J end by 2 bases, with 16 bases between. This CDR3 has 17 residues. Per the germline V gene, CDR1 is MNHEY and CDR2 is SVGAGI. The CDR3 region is CASSYGPPYSTYNEQFF. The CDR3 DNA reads TGTGCCAGCAGTTACGGGCCACCTTATTCCACCTACAATGAGCAGTTCTTC.

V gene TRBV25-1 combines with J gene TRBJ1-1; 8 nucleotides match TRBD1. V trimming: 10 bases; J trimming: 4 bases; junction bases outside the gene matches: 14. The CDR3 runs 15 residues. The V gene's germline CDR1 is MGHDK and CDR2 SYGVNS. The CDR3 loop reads CATAVAGGRGTEAFF. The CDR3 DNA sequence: TGTGCCACCGCCGTGGCAGGGGGCCGGGGCACTGAAGCTTTCTTT.

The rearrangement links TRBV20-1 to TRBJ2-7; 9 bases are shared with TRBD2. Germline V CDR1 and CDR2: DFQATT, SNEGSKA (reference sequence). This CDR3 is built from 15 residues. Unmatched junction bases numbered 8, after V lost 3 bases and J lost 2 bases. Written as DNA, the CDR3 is TGCAGTGCTAGGGGGGGGGCTAGCGGGACCTACGAGCAGTACTTC. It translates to CSARGGASGTYEQYF.

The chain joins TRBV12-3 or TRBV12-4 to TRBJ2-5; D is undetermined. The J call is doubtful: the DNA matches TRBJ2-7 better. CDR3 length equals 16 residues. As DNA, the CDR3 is TGTGCCAGCTCCCACACTTTTACGGAACCAGCCCACGAGCAGTACTTC. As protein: CASSHTFTEPAHEQYF.

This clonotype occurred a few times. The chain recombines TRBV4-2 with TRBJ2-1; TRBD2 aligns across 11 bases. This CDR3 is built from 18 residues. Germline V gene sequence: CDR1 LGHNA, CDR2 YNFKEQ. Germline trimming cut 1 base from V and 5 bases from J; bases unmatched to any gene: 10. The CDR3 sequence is CASSQGLAPSGGNNEQFF. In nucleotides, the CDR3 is TGTGCCAGCAGCCAAGGTTTGGCTCCTAGCGGGGGGAACAATGAGCAGTTCTTC.

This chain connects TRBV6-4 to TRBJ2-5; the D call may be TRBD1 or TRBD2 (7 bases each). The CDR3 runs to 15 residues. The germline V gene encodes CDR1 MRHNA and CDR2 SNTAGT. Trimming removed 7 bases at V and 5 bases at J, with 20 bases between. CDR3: CASTQGGGAWETQYF. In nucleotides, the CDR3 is TGTGCCAGCACCCAGGGGGGGGGAGCCTGGGAGACCCAGTACTTC.

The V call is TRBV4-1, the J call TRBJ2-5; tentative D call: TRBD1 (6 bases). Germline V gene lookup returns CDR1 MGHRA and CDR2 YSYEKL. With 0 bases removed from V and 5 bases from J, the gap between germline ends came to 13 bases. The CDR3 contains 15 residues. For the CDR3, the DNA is TGCGCCAGCAGCCAAGATCGCACAGGGAAGGAGACCCAGTACTTC. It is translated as CASSQDRTGKETQYF.

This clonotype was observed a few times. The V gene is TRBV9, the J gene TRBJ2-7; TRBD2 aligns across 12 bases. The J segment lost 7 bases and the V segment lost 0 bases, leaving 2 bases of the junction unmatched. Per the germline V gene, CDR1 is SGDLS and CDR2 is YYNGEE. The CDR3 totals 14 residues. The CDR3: CASSVGLAGVEQYF. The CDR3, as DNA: TGTGCCAGCAGCGTAGGACTAGCGGGAGTTGAGCAGTACTTC.

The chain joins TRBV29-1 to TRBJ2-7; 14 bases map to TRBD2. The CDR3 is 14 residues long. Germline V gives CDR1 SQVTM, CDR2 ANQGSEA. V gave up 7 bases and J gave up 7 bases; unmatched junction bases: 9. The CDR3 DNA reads TGCAGCGCCATGGGACTAGCGGGAGTAAAGGAGCAGTACTTC. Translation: CSAMGLAGVKEQYF.

The CDR3 nucleotides read TGCGCCAGCAGCGGGTGGGGGGCACACGAGCAGTACTTC. Encoded protein: CASSGWGAHEQYF. V is TRBV5-1 and J is TRBJ2-5; the D call may be TRBD1 or TRBD2 (6 bases each). The DNA end favors TRBJ2-7, so the J call may be wrong. This CDR3 is built from 13 residues. Germline CDR1 SGHRS, CDR2 YFSETQ.

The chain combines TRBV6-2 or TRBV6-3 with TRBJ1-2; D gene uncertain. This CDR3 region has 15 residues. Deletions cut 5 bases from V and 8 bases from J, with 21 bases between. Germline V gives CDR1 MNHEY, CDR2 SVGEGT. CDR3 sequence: CASSPTSRLYGGYTF. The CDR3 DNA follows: TGTGCCAGCAGTCCTACTTCCAGACTTTACGGAGGCTACACCTTC.

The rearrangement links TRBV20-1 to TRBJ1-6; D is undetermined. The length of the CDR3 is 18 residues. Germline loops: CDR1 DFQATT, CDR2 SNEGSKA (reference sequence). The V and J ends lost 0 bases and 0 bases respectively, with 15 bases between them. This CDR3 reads CSARDMFRARSYNSPLHF. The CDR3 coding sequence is TGCAGTGCTAGAGATATGTTTAGGGCTCGCTCCTATAATTCACCCCTCCACTTT.

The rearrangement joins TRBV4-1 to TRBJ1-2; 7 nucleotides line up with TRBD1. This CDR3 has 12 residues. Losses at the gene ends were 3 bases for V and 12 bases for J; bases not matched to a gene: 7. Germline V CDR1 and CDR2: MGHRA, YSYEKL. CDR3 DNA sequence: TGCGCCAGCAGCCACCAGGGGGGAAGTAACACCTTC. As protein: CASSHQGGSNTF.

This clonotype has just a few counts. The CDR3 DNA reads TGTGCCAGCAGCCAAGTTTACGGGAACCCGTACAATGAGCAGTTCTTC. Protein sequence: CASSQVYGNPYNEQFF. V is TRBV3-1 and J is TRBJ2-1, with D perhaps matching TRBD2 (5 bases). The germline V and J ends were trimmed by 1 base and 4 bases, with 14 bases remaining between them. The germline CDR1 and CDR2 sequences are LGHDT and YNNKEL (reference sequence). The CDR3 runs to 16 residues.

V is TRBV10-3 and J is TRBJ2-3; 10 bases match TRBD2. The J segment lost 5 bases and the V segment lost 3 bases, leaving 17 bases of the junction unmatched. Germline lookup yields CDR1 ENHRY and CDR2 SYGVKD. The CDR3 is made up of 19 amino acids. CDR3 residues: CAISEAGAGTSAAIDTQYF. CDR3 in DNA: TGTGCCATCAGTGAAGCCGGCGCCGGGACTAGCGCTGCTATAGATACGCAGTATTTT.